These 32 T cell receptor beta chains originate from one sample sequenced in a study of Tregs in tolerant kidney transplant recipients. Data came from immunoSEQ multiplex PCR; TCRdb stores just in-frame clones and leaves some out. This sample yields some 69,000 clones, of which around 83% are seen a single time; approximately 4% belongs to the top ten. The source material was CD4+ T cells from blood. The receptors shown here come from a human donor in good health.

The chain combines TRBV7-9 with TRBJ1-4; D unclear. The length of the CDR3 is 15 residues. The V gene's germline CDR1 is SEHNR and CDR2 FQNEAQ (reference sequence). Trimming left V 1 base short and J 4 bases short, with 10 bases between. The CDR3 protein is CASSLDRTLNEKLFF. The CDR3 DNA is TGTGCCAGCAGCTTAGACAGAACCCTTAATGAAAAACTGTTTTTT.

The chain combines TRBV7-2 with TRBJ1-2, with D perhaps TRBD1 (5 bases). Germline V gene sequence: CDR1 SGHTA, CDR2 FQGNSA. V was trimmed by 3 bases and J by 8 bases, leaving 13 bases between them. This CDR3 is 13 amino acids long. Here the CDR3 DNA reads TGTGCCAGCAGCTTCACAGGAAACGTCGGCTACACCTTC. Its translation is CASSFTGNVGYTF.

CDR3 coding DNA: TGCGCCAGCAGCCAAGGTGTATTCTTAAGCAATCAGCCCCAGCATTTT. Its translation is CASSQGVFLSNQPQHF. The chain links TRBV4-1 to TRBJ1-5; D is unclear. The CDR3 consists of 16 residues. From germline, CDR1 is MGHRA and CDR2 YSYEKL. The V gene lost 1 base and the J gene lost 1 base, with 11 bases spanning the gap.

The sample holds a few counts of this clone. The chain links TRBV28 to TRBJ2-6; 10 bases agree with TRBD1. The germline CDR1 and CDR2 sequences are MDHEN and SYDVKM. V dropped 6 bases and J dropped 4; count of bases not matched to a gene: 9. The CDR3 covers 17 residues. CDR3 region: CASSDRDRGSGANVLTF. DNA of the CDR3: TGTGCCAGCAGCGACCGGGACAGGGGTTCCGGGGCCAACGTCCTGACTTTC.

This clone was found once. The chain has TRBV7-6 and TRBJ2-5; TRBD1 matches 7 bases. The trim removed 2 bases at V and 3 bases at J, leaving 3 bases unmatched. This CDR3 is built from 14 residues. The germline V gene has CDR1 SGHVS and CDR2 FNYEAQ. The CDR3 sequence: CASSLYDREETQYF. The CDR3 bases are TGTGCCAGCAGCTTATATGACAGGGAAGAGACCCAGTACTTC.

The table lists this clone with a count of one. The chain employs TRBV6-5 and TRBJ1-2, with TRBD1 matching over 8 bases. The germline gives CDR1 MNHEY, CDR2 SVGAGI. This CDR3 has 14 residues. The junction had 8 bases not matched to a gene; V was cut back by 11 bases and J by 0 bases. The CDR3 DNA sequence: TGTGCCGTCAGACAGGGGCCAGCTAACTATGGCTACACCTTC. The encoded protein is CAVRQGPANYGYTF.

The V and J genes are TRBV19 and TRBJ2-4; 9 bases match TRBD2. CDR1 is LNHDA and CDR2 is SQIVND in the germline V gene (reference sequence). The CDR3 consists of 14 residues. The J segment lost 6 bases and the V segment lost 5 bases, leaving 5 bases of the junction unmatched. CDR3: CASSEGREGNIQYF. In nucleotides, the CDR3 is TGTGCCAGTAGTGAGGGGCGGGAGGGAAACATTCAGTACTTC.

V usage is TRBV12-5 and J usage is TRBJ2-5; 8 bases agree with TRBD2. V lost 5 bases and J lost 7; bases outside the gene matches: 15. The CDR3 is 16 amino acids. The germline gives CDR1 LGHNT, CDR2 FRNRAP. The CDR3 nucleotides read TGTGCTAGTGGTGACCTACCGGGACTAGTAGGGGGGACCCAGTACTTC. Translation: CASGDLPGLVGGTQYF.

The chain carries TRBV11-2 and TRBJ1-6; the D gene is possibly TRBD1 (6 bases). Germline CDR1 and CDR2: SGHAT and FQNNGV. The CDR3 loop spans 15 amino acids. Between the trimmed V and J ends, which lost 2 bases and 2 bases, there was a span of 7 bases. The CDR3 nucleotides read TGTGCCAGCAGCTTAAGGGGGACCTATAATTCACCCCTCCACTTT. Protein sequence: CASSLRGTYNSPLHF.

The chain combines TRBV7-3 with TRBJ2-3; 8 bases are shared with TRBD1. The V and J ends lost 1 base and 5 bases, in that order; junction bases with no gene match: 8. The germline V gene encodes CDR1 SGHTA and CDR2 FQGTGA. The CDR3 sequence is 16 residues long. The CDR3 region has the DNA TGTGCCAGCAGCTTAAATGCAGGGGGCGCCGGAGATACGCAGTATTTT. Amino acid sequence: CASSLNAGGAGDTQYF.

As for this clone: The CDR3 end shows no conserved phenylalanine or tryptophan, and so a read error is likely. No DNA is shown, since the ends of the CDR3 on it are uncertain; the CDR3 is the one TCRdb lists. The CDR3 loop reads CAWSTDRGES. The rearrangement joins TRBV30 to TRBJ2-7; TRBD1, the table's D call, was not compared with the DNA. The CDR3 length is 10 residues, termini included. The V gene's germline CDR1 is GTSNPN and CDR2 SVGIG (reference sequence).

CDR3 loop: CASSSRAQGAETQYF. CDR3 nucleotides: TGTGCCAGCAGCTCCAGGGCTCAGGGTGCGGAGACCCAGTACTTC. The genes are TRBV5-6 and TRBJ2-5; TRBD1 might be the D (5 bases). This CDR3 spans 15 amino acids. Germline V gives CDR1 SGHDT, CDR2 YYEEEE. Trimming cost V 3 bases and J 5 bases, with 17 bases left between them.

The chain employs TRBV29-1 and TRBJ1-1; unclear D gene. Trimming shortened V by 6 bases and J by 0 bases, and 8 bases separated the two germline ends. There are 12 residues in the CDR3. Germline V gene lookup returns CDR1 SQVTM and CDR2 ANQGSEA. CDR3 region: CSVELMNTEAFF. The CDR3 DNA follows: TGCAGCGTGGAGCTTATGAACACTGAAGCTTTCTTT.

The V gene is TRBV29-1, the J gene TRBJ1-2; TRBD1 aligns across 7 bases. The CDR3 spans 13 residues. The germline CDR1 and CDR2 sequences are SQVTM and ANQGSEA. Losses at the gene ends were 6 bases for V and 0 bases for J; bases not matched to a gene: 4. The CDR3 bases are TGCAGCGTCGCAGGGGGGGCTAACTATGGCTACACCTTC. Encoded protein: CSVAGGANYGYTF.

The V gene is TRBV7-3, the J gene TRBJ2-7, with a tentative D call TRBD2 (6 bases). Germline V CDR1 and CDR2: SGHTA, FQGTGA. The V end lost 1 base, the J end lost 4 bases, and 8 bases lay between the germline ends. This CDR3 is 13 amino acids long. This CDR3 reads CASSLMEGYEQYF. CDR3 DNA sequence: TGTGCCAGCAGCTTAATGGAGGGTTACGAGCAGTACTTC.

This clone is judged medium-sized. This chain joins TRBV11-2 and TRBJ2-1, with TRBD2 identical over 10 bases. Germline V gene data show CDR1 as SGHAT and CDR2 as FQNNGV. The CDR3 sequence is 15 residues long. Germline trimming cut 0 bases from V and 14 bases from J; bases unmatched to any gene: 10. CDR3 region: CASSLDRIAGGREFF. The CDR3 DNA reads TGTGCCAGCAGCTTAGATCGGATAGCGGGAGGACGGGAGTTCTTC.

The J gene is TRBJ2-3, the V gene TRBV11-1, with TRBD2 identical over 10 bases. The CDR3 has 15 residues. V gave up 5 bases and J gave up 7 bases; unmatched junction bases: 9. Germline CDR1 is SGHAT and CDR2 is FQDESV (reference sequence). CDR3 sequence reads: CASSALAGVGNTQYF. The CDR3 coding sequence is TGTGCCAGCAGCGCGCTAGCGGGAGTTGGGAATACGCAGTATTTT.

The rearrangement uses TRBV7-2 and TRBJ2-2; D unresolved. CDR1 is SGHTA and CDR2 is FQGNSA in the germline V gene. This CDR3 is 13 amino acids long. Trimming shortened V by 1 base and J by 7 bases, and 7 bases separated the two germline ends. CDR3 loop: CASSLGRHGELFF. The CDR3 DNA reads TGTGCCAGCAGCTTAGGACGTCACGGGGAGCTGTTTTTT.

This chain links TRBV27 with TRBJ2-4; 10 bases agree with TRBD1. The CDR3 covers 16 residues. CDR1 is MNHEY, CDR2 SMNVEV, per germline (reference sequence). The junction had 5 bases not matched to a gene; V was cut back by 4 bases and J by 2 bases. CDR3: CASSSTTGGPKNIQYF. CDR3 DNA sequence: TGTGCCAGCAGTTCCACGACAGGGGGCCCCAAAAACATTCAGTACTTC.

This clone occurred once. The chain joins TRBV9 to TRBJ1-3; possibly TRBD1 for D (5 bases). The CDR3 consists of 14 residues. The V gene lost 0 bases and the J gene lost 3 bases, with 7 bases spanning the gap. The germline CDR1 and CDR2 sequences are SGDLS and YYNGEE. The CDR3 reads CASSVGQNGNTIYF. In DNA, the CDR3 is TGTGCCAGCAGCGTAGGACAGAATGGAAACACCATATATTTT.

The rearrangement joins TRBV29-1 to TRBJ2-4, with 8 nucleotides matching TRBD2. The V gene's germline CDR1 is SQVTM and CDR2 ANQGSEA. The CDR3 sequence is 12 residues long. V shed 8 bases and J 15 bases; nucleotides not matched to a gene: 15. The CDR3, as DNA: TGCAGCCCCGAAGGGCTAGCGGGTTACCTGTACTTC. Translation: CSPEGLAGYLYF.

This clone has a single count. CDR3 DNA sequence: TGTGCCAGCAGCTTAGGGGATCAGCCCCAGCATTTT. Its protein is CASSLGDQPQHF. The chain has TRBV7-8 and TRBJ1-5; D is unresolved. This CDR3 spans 12 amino acids. Trimming left V 1 base short and J 5 bases short, with 3 bases between. Germline CDR1 is SGHVS and CDR2 is FQNEAQ.

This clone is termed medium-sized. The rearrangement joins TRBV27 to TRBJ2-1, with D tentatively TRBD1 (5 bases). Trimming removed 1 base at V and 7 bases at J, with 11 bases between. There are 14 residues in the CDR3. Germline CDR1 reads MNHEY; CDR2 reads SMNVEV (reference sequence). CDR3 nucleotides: TGTGCCAGCAGTTTATACGACAGTTGGAATGAGCAGTTCTTC. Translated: CASSLYDSWNEQFF.

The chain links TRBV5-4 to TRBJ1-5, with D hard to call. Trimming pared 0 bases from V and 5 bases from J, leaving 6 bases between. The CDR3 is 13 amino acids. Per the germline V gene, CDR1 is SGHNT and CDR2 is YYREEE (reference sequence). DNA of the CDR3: TGTGCCAGCAGCTTGGGCCGAGATCAGCCCCAGCATTTT. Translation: CASSLGRDQPQHF.

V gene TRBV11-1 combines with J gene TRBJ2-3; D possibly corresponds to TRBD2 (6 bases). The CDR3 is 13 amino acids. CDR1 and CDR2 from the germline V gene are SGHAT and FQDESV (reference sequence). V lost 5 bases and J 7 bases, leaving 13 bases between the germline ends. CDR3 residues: CASSLGTPNTQYF. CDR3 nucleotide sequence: TGTGCCAGCAGCCTTGGGACTCCCAATACGCAGTATTTT.

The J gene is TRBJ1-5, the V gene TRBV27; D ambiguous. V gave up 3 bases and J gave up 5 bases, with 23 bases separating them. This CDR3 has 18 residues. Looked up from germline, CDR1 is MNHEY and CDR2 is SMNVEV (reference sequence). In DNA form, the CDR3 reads TGTGCCAGCAGTTTTCTCCCTCTCCATAAGGGAGCTCATCAGCCCCAGCATTTT. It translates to CASSFLPLHKGAHQPQHF.

CDR3 residues: CASIEGAIAKNIQYF. CDR3 coding DNA: TGTGCCAGCATTGAGGGGGCTATAGCCAAAAACATTCAGTACTTC. This chain joins TRBV6-1 and TRBJ2-4; 7 bases map to TRBD1. The CDR3 has 15 amino acids. Per germline, CDR1 MNHNS and CDR2 SASEGT. Trimming at V came to 7 bases and at J to 0 bases, leaving 6 bases not matched to a gene.

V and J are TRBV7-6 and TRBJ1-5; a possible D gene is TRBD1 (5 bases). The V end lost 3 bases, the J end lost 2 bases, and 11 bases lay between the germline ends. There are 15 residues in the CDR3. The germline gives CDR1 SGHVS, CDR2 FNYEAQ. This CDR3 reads CASSLDDRGNQPQHF. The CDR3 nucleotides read TGTGCCAGCAGCTTGGACGACAGAGGCAATCAGCCCCAGCATTTT.

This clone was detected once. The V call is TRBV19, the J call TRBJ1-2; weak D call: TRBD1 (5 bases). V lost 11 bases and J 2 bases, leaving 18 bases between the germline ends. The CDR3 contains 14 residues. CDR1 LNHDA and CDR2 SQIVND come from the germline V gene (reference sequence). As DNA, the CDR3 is TGTGCCTCTACCAGGGACGAAATGAACTATGGCTACACCTTC. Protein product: CASTRDEMNYGYTF. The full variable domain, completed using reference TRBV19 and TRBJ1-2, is DGGITQSPKYLFRKEGQNVTLSCEQNLNHDAMYWYRQDPGQGLRLIYYSQIVNDFQKGDIAEGYSVSREKKESFPLTVTSAQKNPTAFYLCASTRDEMNYGYTFGSGTRLTVV.

CDR3 in amino acids: CASSLGDTSNYGYTF. For the CDR3, the DNA is TGCGCCAGCAGCTTGGGAGACACCTCTAACTATGGCTACACCTTC. This rearrangement joins TRBV5-1 to TRBJ1-2; D is undetermined. Trimming shortened V by 0 bases and J by 0 bases, and 9 bases separated the two germline ends. This CDR3 is 15 amino acids long. Germline V gives CDR1 SGHRS, CDR2 YFSETQ.

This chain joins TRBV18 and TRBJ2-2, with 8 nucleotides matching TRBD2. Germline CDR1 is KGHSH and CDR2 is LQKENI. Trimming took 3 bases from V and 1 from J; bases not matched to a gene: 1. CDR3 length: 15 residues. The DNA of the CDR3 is TGTGCCAGCTCACCCAGCGGGGGGAACACCGGGGAGCTGTTTTTT. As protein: CASSPSGGNTGELFF.

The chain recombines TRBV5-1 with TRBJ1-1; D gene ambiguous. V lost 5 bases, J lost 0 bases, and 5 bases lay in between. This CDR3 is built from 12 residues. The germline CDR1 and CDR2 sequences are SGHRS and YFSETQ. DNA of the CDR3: TGCGCCAGCAGTCGTTTGAACACTGAAGCTTTCTTT. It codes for CASSRLNTEAFF. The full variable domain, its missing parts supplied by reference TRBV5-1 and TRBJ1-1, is KAGVTQTPRYLIKTRGQQVTLSCSPISGHRSVSWYQQTPGQGLQFLFEYFSETQRNKGNFPGRFSGRQFSNSRSEMNVSTLELGDSALYLCASSRLNTEAFFGQGTRLTVV.